Listed below are T cell receptor beta chains from one sample, sequenced in a study of blood T cell repertoires in COVID-19. The protocol was immunoSEQ multiplex PCR, while the TCRdb copy is restricted to in-frame clones and leaves out a portion. The table includes roughly 160,000 clones, 80% to 90% detected once. Sequenced sample: peripheral blood. The receptors derive from a man between 35 and 55 years old with acute or convalescent COVID-19. The CDR3 runs from the conserved cysteine through the conserved F or W. The D gene is left open where the match is weak. Clone sizes are given selectively: once, few, many, or a class where the clone is expanded.

CDR3aa | CDR3nt | abundance | v_gene | d_gene | len | j_gene
CATQDNQGIEAFF | TGTGCCACTCAAGACAACCAGGGAATTGAAGCTTTCTTT | - | TRBV6-5 | - | 13 | TRBJ1-1
CASSLGPGNTIYF | TGTGCCAGCAGCTTGGGGCCGGGAAACACCATATATTTT | - | TRBV7-9 | - | 13 | TRBJ1-3
CASSPAGDTAPKGYTF | TGTGCCAGCAGCCCCGCCGGGGACACAGCCCCTAAGGGCTACACCTTC | - | TRBV5-6 | - | 16 | TRBJ1-2
CASSPAQGAVNEQFF | TGTGCCAGCAGCCCAGCACAGGGGGCGGTCAATGAGCAGTTCTTC | - | TRBV11-3 | TRBD1 | 15 | TRBJ2-1
CASSYSGGWEKLFF | TGTGCCAGCAGTTACTCGGGGGGATGGGAAAAACTGTTTTTT | - | TRBV6-5 | - | 14 | TRBJ1-4
CASSQGGVETQYF | TGTGCCAGCAGCCAAGGGGGAGTGGAGACCCAGTACTTC | - | TRBV3-1/TRBV3-2 | - | 13 | TRBJ2-5
CASSFRGSNQPQHF | TGTGCCAGCAGTTTTAGGGGCTCTAATCAGCCCCAGCATTTT | - | TRBV27 | - | 14 | TRBJ1-5
CASSPGQNSYEQYF | TGTGCCAGCTCACCGGGACAGAACTCCTACGAGCAGTACTTC | once | TRBV18 | TRBD1 | 14 | TRBJ2-7
CASSGQGRDEQYF | TGTGCCAGCTCGGGACAGGGAAGGGACGAGCAGTACTTC | - | TRBV6-5 | TRBD1 | 13 | TRBJ2-7
CATSSQRGGLAGLPGATDTQYF | TGTGCCACCAGCAGCCAGAGGGGGGGACTAGCGGGGCTCCCGGGGGCGACAGATACGCAGTATTTT | - | TRBV15 | TRBD2 | 22 | TRBJ2-3
CASSLAGGVRMNTEAFF | TGTGCCAGCAGCTTGGCAGGGGGTGTACGCATGAACACTGAAGCTTTCTTT | - | TRBV5-4 | TRBD1 | 17 | TRBJ1-1
CAISVTGGKDGYTF | TGTGCCATCAGTGTGACAGGGGGAAAAGATGGCTACACCTTC | once | TRBV10-3 | TRBD1 | 14 | TRBJ1-2
CASSLESGSKQETQYF | TGCGCCAGCAGCTTGGAATCGGGGAGTAAGCAAGAGACCCAGTACTTC | - | TRBV5-1 | - | 16 | TRBJ2-5
CASNPSENTGELFF | TGTGCCAGCAATCCTAGCGAGAACACCGGGGAGCTGTTTTTT | - | TRBV2 | - | 14 | TRBJ2-2
CAISESAGGSYEQYF | TGTGCCATCAGTGAATCGGCGGGGGGGTCCTACGAGCAGTACTTC | - | TRBV10-3 | TRBD2 | 15 | TRBJ2-7
CASSPSNQGTTEAFF | TGTGCCAGCAGCCCTAGTAACCAGGGTACCACTGAAGCTTTCTTT | - | TRBV7-2 | - | 15 | TRBJ1-1
CASSFDSYGYTF | TGTGCCAGCAGCTTTGACTCGTATGGCTACACCTTC | few | TRBV11-1 | - | 12 | TRBJ1-2
CAWSGSGHNEQFF | TGTGCCTGGAGTGGTAGTGGGCACAATGAGCAGTTCTTC | - | TRBV30 | - | 13 | TRBJ2-1
CASSPANGETQYF | TGTGCCAGCAGCCCCGCGAACGGGGAGACCCAGTACTTC | - | TRBV11-3 | - | 13 | TRBJ2-5
CASSQDLTGRDTQYF | TGTGCCAGCAGCCAAGATCTTACAGGGAGAGATACGCAGTATTTT | - | TRBV14 | - | 15 | TRBJ2-3
CASTQTGGNYGYTF | TGTGCCAGTACTCAGACAGGGGGCAACTATGGCTACACCTTC | - | TRBV19 | TRBD1 | 14 | TRBJ1-2
CASSVGERSRGYF | TGTGCCAGCAGCGTAGGGGAGCGGTCCAGGGGGTATTTT | once | TRBV9 | - | 13 | TRBJ2-3
CTSSQVGTSIHNEQFF | TGCACCAGCAGCCAAGTCGGGACTAGTATACACAATGAGCAGTTCTTC | - | TRBV1 | - | 16 | TRBJ2-1
CASSQGRILETQYF | TGCGCCAGCAGCCAGGGCAGAATCCTAGAGACCCAGTACTTC | - | TRBV4-3 | - | 14 | TRBJ2-5
CASSSSGGSNYGYTF | TGTGCCAGCAGCTCGTCGGGGGGCTCTAACTATGGCTACACCTTC | once | TRBV7-2 | - | 15 | TRBJ1-2
CASSFGQAENTEAFF | TGTGCCAGCAGCTTCGGACAGGCCGAGAACACTGAAGCTTTCTTT | - | TRBV9 | TRBD1 | 15 | TRBJ1-1
CSGETGLPEAFF | TGCAGCGGGGAGACAGGGCTGCCTGAAGCTTTCTTT | - | TRBV29-1 | TRBD1 | 12 | TRBJ1-1
CATTPTVNTGELFF | TGTGCCACCACCCCGACAGTGAACACCGGGGAGCTGTTTTTT | - | TRBV15 | - | 14 | TRBJ2-2
CASVSGRGNSPLHF | TGTGCTAGTGTCTCGGGCAGGGGTAATTCACCCCTCCACTTT | - | TRBV12-5 | - | 14 | TRBJ1-6
CASSNQGLEQYF | TGTGCCAGCAGCAACCAGGGTCTCGAGCAGTACTTC | few | TRBV7-9 | - | 12 | TRBJ2-7
CASSNDRGYEAFF | TGTGCCAGCAGCAACGACAGGGGGTATGAAGCTTTCTTT | - | TRBV14 | TRBD1 | 13 | TRBJ1-1
CASSLGGASPISSGANVLTF | TGTGCCAGCAGTTTGGGGGGGGCATCTCCCATATCCTCTGGGGCCAACGTCCTGACTTTC | - | TRBV28 | - | 20 | TRBJ2-6
CASSRGSEIGEQYF | TGTGCCAGCAGCAGGGGGTCGGAGATTGGCGAGCAGTACTTC | - | TRBV5-4 | - | 14 | TRBJ2-7
CASINRNEQFF | TGTGCCAGCATCAACCGGAATGAGCAGTTCTTC | - | TRBV6-5 | - | 11 | TRBJ2-1
CASSLAGGDEKLFF | TGTGCCAGCAGCTTGGCGGGGGGCGATGAAAAACTGTTTTTT | - | TRBV5-4 | - | 14 | TRBJ1-4
CASSWAGNTEAFF | TGTGCCAGCAGCTGGGCAGGGAACACTGAAGCTTTCTTT | - | TRBV7-9 | - | 13 | TRBJ1-1
CASSLEQGNEKLFF | TGTGCCAGCAGCTTAGAACAGGGTAATGAAAAACTGTTTTTT | - | TRBV7-9 | - | 14 | TRBJ1-4
CAIGGGTGFGANVLTF | TGTGCCATCGGGGGGGGAACAGGGTTTGGGGCCAACGTCCTGACTTTC | - | TRBV28 | TRBD2 | 16 | TRBJ2-6
CASSHRSSGNTIYF | TGTGCCAGCAGCCATAGGAGCTCTGGAAACACCATATATTTT | - | TRBV3-1/TRBV3-2 | - | 14 | TRBJ1-3
CASSELGGAEQFF | TGTGCCAGCAGTGAATTGGGTGGGGCTGAGCAGTTCTTC | once | TRBV2 | - | 13 | TRBJ2-1
CASSEGQPSREQFF | TGTGCCAGCAGTGAAGGGCAACCATCCCGTGAGCAGTTCTTC | - | TRBV6-1 | - | 14 | TRBJ2-1
CASSQRRQGGSNQPQHF | TGTGCCAGCAGCCAACGCCGACAAGGAGGAAGCAATCAGCCCCAGCATTTT | - | TRBV13 | - | 17 | TRBJ1-5
CASRALTDTQYF | TGTGCCAGCAGGGCCCTCACAGATACGCAGTATTTT | - | TRBV12-3/TRBV12-4 | - | 12 | TRBJ2-3
CASSRGTNYEQYF | TGCGCCAGCAGCCGTGGGACTAACTACGAGCAGTACTTC | - | TRBV5-1 | TRBD2 | 13 | TRBJ2-7
CASVRDRVNSPLHF | TGTGCCAGCGTCCGGGACAGGGTGAATTCACCCCTCCACTTT | - | TRBV2 | TRBD1 | 14 | TRBJ1-6
CSVVGTGVSTDTQYF | TGCAGCGTTGTCGGGACAGGGGTTAGCACAGATACGCAGTATTTT | - | TRBV29-1 | TRBD1 | 15 | TRBJ2-3
CASSLVAGVQEKLFF | TGTGCCAGCAGCTTAGTCGCAGGGGTACAGGAAAAACTGTTTTTT | - | TRBV7-9 | - | 15 | TRBJ1-4
CASSGAGYSGANVLTF | TGTGCCAGCAGCGGCGCAGGGTACTCTGGGGCCAACGTCCTGACTTTC | - | TRBV5-6 | - | 16 | TRBJ2-6
CASSLGGRQETQYF | TGTGCCAGCAGTCTGGGGGGGAGACAAGAGACCCAGTACTTC | - | TRBV6-2/TRBV6-3 | TRBD2 | 14 | TRBJ2-5
CASRRDSLRNEKLFF | TGTGCCAGCAGACGCGACAGCCTACGAAATGAAAAACTGTTTTTT | - | TRBV28 | - | 15 | TRBJ1-4
CASSLIPGGDQYF | TGCGCCAGCAGCTTAATCCCCGGGGGGGACCAGTACTTC | - | TRBV5-1 | TRBD2 | 13 | TRBJ2-7
CASSTGGRREQYF | TGTGCCAGCAGCACCGGGGGAAGGAGGGAGCAGTACTTC | - | TRBV7-8 | - | 13 | TRBJ2-7